This T cell receptor (beta chain) emerged from a study of blood T cell repertoires in COVID-19 (dated by TCRdb to the early 2020s). Concerning the study at large: Samples from collaborators originated in the United States, Italy and Spain and spanned both the acute and convalescent phases of COVID-19. The material from the prospective study consisted of cDNA or gDNA derived from T cells, B-cell-depleted T cells, or PBMCs. Deeply sampled blood TCRbeta repertoires from subjects exposed to, actively infected with, or recovered from COVID-19 were included in the dataset. The repertoires were released in a freely available public database meant as a resource for research on the immune response to SARS-CoV-2. Samples were obtained from the ongoing ImmuneRACE study (first 160 participants) and from about 1,300 subjects provided by 6 global collaborators. Sample metadata almost always included a de-identified subject ID, COVID-19 status, age in years and sex. Where available, HLA class I and class II types were obtained from metadata supplied by the sample provider rather than from assay-based typing.

About this clone: What this receptor recognizes is not known. Base qualities are not at hand, and no much larger clone is one base apart.

Collaborating institutions collected whole blood in K2EDTA tubes following their own protocols. For TCRbeta analysis, collaborator samples were shipped as frozen whole blood, as isolated PBMCs, or as DNA extracted from either sample type. TCRbeta CDR3 regions were amplified from genomic DNA by means of the immunoSEQ Assay, a bias-controlled multiplex PCR. The paper's processing steps were these. The number of nucleated cells in each sample was estimated by amplification of reference gene primers within the assay. To quantify the absolute abundance of each unique TCRbeta CDR3 rearrangement, sequence reads were collapsed and filtered. Productive Simpson clonality was computed per sample as the square root of Simpson's diversity index over productive rearrangements. The table was pulled from immuneACCESS by TCRdb, which kept in-frame rearrangements only. Such tables lose some clones; where checked, under half of the loss comes from unresolved V genes, and the rest has no known cause. The V and J calls and clone size were taken over from that table, and D and trimming were inferred from the DNA. The sample has fewer than 120,000 clones on record, 76% of them singletons. The ten largest account for over 3.5% of the sample.

Paper-wide results and their limitations: The quantity of clinical and demographic metadata differed by source and by participant and was supplied without curation.

The V and J ends are trimmed by 6 bases and 4 bases, leaving 16 bases between them. The CDR3 starts with the cysteine, ends with the phenylalanine, and has 15 residues. The read is trimmed to its CDR3 DNA, 45 bases read in frame from base 1. CDR1 and CDR2 were assigned from the germline V gene as MGHRA and YSYEKL. The sample comprised peripheral blood. This receptor chain uses TRBV4-1 and TRBJ1-3; no D gene call is confident. This receptor was identified in a woman older than 75 with acute or convalescent COVID-19. The CDR3 here reads CASRPPSSVGNTIYF. The sequenced DNA: TGCGCCAGCAGACCGCCTTCCTCGGTGGGAAACACCATATATTTT.